The T cell receptor (beta chain) under discussion was sequenced for a study of cytomegalovirus exposure and HLA in healthy donors. In the study overall: Among the 300 to 500 genotyped donors, about 81% were placed in the Caucasian-associated ancestry cluster.

V was clipped by 8 bases and J by 4 bases; unmatched bases: 4. This CDR3 has 12 amino acids. From germline, CDR1 is SNHLY and CDR2 FYNNEI. 60 Vbeta and 13 Jbeta primers were used in PCR. Some clones are missing from TCRdb's copy, which holds only in-frame ones; the method was immunoSEQ multiplex PCR. With about 79,000 clones in the sample, the ten largest clones hold roughly 5%. This TCR was recovered from a young man in good health and CMV-seronegative. The chain is built from TRBV2 and TRBJ1-2; the match to TRBD1 covers 7 bases. The specimen was PBMCs. CDR3 sequence (DNA): TGTGCCAGCGAACGGACAGGCTATGGCTACACCTTC. As protein: CASERTGYGYTF. The variable domain in full, completed from reference TRBV2 and TRBJ1-2, reads EPEVTQTPSHQVTQMGQEVILRCVPISNHLYFYWYRQILGQKVEFLVSFYNNEISEKSEIFDDQFSVERPDGSNFTLKIRSTKLEDSAMYFCASERTGYGYTFGSGTRLTVV.